This entry features one TCR beta chain sequence. Its target is unknown. CDR1 is SGHRS and CDR2 is YFSETQ in the germline V gene. The CDR3 sequence is 15 residues long. The J segment lost 3 bases and the V segment lost 2 bases, leaving 3 bases of the junction unmatched. 13 Jbeta primers and 60 Vbeta primers were used for the PCR. Sequencing was performed with immunoSEQ multiplex PCR; in TCRdb, only in-frame clones are kept and a portion is missing. The profile shows around 160,000 clones, around 83% of them singletons. The data belong to a study of cytomegalovirus exposure and HLA in healthy donors. Overall study findings and caveats: A missense variant in DCLRE1C was later tied to TCR beta V- and J-gene trimming. Apart from CMV serostatus, no immune exposure information was available.

Input material: PBMCs. The sequence was collected from a male donor in good health and CMV-seropositive. The chain joins TRBV5-1 to TRBJ2-1, with 9 bases fitting TRBD2. CDR3: CASSFRGGVYNEQFF. CDR3 nucleotides: TGCGCCAGCAGCTTCCGCGGGGGGGTCTACAATGAGCAGTTCTTC. The full variable domain, with the rest looked up from reference TRBV5-1 and TRBJ2-1, is KAGVTQTPRYLIKTRGQQVTLSCSPISGHRSVSWYQQTPGQGLQFLFEYFSETQRNKGNFPGRFSGRQFSNSRSEMNVSTLELGDSALYLCASSFRGGVYNEQFFGPGTRLTVL.